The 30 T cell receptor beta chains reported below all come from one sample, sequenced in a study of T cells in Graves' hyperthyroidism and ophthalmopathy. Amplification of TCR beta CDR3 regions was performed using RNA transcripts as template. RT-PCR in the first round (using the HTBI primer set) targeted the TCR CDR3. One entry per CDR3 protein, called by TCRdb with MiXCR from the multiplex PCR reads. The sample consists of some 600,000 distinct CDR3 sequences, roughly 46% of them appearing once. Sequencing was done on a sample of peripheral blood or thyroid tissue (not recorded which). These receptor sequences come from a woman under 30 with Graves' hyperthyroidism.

CDR3 DNA: TGTGCCAGCAGCTTAACGGAACTAGCGGGGCTGTTTTTT. Protein product: CASSLTELAGLFF. The chain uses TRBV7-3 and TRBJ2-2; 9 bases line up with TRBD2. The CDR3 is 13 amino acids. Germline V gives CDR1 SGHTA, CDR2 FQGTGA. The V and J ends lost 0 bases and 13 bases, in that order; junction bases with no gene match: 3.

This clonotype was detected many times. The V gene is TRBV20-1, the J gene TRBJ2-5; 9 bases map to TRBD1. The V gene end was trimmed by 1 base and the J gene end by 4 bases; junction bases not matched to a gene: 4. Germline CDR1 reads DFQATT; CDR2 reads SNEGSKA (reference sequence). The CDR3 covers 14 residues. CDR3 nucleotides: TGCAGTGCTAGAGCTGGGACAGGGAGAGAGACCCAGTACTTC. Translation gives CSARAGTGRETQYF.

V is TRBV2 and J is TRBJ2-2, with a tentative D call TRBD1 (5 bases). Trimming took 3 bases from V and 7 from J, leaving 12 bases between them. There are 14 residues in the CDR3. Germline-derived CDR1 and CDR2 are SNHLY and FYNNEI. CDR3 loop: CASSEQGEIGELFF. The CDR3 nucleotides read TGTGCCAGCAGTGAGCAGGGCGAGATCGGGGAGCTGTTTTTT. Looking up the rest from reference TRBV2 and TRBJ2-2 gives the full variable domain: EPEVTQTPSHQVTQMGQEVILRCVPISNHLYFYWYRQILGQKVEFLVSFYNNEISEKSEIFDDQFSVERPDGSNFTLKIRSTKLEDSAMYFCASSEQGEIGELFFGEGSRLTVL.

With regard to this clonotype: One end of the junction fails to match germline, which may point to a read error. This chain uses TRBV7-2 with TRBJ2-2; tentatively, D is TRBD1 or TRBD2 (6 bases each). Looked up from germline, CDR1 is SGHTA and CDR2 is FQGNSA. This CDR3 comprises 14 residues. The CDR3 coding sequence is TGTGCCAGCAGCTTAGGAGCCAGAAGGGGGGAGCTGGTTTTT. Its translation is CASSLGARRGELVF.

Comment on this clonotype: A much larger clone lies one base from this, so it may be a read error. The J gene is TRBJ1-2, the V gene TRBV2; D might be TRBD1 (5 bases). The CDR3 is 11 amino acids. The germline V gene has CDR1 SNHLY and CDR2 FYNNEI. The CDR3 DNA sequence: TGTGCCGGCAGGGTGGCGGATGGCTACACCTTC. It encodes CAGRVADGYTF. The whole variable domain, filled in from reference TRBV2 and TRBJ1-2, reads EPEVTQTPSHQVTQMGQEVILRCVPISNHLYFYWYRQILGQKVEFLVSFYNNEISEKSEIFDDQFSVERPDGSNFTLKIRSTKLEDSAMYFCAGRVADGYTFGSGTRLTVV.

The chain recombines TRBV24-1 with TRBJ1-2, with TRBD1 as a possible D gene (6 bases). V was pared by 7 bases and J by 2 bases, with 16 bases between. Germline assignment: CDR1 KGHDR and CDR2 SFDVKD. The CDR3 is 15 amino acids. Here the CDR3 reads CATRPRTEQNYGYTF. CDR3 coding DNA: TGTGCCACCAGACCACGGACAGAACAGAACTATGGCTACACCTTC.

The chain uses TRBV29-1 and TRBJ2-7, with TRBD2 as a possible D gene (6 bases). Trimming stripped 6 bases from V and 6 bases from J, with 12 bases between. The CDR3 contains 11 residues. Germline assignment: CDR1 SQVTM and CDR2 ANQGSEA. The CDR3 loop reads CSVGGFGEQYF. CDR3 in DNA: TGCAGCGTCGGAGGGTTCGGCGAGCAGTACTTC.

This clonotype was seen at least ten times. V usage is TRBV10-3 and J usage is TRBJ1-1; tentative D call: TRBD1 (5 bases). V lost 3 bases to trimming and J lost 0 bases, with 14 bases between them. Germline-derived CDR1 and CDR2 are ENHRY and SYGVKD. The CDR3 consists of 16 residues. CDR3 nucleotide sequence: TGTGCCATCAGTGATTTGGGGAGGGGTATGAACACTGAAGCTTTCTTT. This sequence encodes CAISDLGRGMNTEAFF.

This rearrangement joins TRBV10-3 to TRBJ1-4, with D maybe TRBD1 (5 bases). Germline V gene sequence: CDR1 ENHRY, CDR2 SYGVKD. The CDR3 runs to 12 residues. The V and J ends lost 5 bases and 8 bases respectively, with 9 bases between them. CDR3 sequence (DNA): TGTGCCATCAGTTATCAGGGCGAAAAACTGTTTTTT. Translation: CAISYQGEKLFF.

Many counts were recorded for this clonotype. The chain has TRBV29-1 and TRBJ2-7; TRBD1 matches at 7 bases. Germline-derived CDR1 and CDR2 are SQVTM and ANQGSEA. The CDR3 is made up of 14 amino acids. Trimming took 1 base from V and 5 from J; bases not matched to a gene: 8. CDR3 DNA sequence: TGCAGCGTTGAAGGACAGGGTGATCCCCACGAGCAGTACTTC. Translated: CSVEGQGDPHEQYF.

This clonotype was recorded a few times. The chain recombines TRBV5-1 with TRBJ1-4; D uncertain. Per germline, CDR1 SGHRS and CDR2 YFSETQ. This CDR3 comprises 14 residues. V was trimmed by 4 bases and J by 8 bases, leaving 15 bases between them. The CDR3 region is CASSIGWNQEKLFF. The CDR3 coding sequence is TGCGCCAGCAGCATAGGGTGGAATCAAGAAAAACTGTTTTTT.

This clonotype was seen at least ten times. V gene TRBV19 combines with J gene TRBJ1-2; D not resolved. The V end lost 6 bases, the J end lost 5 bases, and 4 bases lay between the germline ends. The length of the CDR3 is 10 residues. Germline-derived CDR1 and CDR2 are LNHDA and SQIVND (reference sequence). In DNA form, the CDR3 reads TGTGCCAGTAGCCCATATGGCTACACCTTC. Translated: CASSPYGYTF.

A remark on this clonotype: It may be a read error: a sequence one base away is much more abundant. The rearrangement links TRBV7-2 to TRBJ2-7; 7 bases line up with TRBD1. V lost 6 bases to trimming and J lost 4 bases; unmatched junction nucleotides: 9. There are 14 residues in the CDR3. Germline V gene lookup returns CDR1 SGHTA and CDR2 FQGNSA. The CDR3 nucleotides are TGTGCCAGCAGGCCCAGGGACAGAAAGTACGAGCAGTACTTC. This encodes CASRPRDRKYEQYF. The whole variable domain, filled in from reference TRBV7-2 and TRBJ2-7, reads GAGVSQSPSNKVTEKGKDVELRCDPISGHTALYWYRQSLGQGLEFLIYFQGNSAPDKSGLPSDRFSAERTGGSVSTLTIQRTQQEDSAVYLCASRPRDRKYEQYFGPGTRLTVT.

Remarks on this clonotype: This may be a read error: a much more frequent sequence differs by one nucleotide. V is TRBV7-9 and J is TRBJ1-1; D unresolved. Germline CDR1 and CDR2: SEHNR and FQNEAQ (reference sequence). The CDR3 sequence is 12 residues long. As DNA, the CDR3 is TGTTCCAGCAGCTTAGTCGGTGTAGGGGCTTTCTTT. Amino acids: CSSSLVGVGAFF.

CDR3 DNA sequence: TGCAGCGGCGGAGGACAGGGACGTTGGCAAGAGACCCAGTACTTC. As protein: CSGGGQGRWQETQYF. V and J are TRBV29-1 and TRBJ2-5; 8 bases line up with TRBD1. This CDR3 has 15 residues. CDR1 is SQVTM and CDR2 is ANQGSEA in the germline V gene. V dropped 7 bases and J dropped 2; count of bases not matched to a gene: 12.

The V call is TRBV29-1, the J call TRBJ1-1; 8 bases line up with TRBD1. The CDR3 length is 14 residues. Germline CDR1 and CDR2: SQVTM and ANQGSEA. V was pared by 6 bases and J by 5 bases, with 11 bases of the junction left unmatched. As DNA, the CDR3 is TGCAGCGTCCACAATGACAGGGGTGGGACTGAAGCTTTCTTT. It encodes CSVHNDRGGTEAFF.

The CDR3 sequence: CASSLGHRGELFF. CDR3 in DNA: TGTGCCAGCAGCTTAGGGCACAGGGGGGAGCTGTTTTTT. The chain employs TRBV7-8 and TRBJ2-2, with D maybe TRBD1 (5 bases). V gave up 1 base and J gave up 8 bases, with 8 bases separating them. This CDR3 contains 13 residues. CDR1 SGHVS and CDR2 FQNEAQ come from the germline V gene.

The CDR3 nucleotides are TGTGCCAGCAGCCACGCCCCCAGGGAGAAGGGGAAACTGTTTTTT. Its translation: CASSHAPREKGKLFF. V and J are TRBV19 and TRBJ1-4, with a weak D call TRBD1 (5 bases). The V end lost 9 bases, the J end lost 11 bases, and 25 bases lay between the germline ends. The CDR3 has 15 amino acids. Germline V CDR1 and CDR2: LNHDA, SQIVND (reference sequence).

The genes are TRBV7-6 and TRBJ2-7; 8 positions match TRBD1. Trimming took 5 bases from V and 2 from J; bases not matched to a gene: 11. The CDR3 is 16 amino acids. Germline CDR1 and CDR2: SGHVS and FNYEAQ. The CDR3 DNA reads TGTGCCAGCAGCCATAGTACAGGGGGATTCCCCTACGAGCAGTACTTC. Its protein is CASSHSTGGFPYEQYF.

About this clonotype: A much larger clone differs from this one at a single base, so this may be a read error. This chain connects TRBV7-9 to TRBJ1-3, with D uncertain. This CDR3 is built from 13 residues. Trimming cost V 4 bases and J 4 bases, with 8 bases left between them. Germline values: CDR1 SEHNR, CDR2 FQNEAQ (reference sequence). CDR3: CASSYTGGNTIYF. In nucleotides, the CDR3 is TGTGCCAGCAGCTACACGGGGGGAAACACCATATATTTT.

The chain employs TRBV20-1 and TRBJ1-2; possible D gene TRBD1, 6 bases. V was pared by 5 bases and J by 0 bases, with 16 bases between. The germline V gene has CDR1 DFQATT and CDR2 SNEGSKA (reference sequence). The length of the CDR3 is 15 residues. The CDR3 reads CSASAGQITNYGYTF. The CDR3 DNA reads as TGCAGTGCTTCCGCCGGACAGATAACTAACTATGGCTACACCTTC.

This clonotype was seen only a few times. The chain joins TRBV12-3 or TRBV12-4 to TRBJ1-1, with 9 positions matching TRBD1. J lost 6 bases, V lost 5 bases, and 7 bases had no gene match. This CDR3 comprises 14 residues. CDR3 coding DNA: TGTGCCAGCAGTGACCGGGACAGGGACGCTGAAGCTTTCTTT. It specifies CASSDRDRDAEAFF.

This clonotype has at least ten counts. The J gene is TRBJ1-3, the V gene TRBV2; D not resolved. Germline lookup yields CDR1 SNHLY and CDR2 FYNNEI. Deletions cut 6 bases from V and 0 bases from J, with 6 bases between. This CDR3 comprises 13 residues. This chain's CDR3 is CASRGFSGNTIYF. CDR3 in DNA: TGTGCCAGCAGAGGGTTCTCTGGAAACACCATATATTTT. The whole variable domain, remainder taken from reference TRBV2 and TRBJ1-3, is EPEVTQTPSHQVTQMGQEVILRCVPISNHLYFYWYRQILGQKVEFLVSFYNNEISEKSEIFDDQFSVERPDGSNFTLKIRSTKLEDSAMYFCASRGFSGNTIYFGEGSWLTVV.

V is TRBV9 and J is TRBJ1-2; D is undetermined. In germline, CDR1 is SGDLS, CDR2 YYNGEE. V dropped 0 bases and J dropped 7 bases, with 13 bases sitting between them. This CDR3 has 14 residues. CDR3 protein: CASSVDLTERGYTF. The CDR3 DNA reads TGTGCCAGCAGCGTAGATCTTACCGAACGTGGCTACACCTTC.

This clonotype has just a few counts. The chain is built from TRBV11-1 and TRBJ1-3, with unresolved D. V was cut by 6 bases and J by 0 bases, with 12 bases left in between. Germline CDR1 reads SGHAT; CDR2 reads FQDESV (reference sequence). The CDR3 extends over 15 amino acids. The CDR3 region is CASSEQSNSGNTIYF. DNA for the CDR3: TGTGCCAGCAGTGAACAATCGAACTCTGGAAACACCATATATTTT.

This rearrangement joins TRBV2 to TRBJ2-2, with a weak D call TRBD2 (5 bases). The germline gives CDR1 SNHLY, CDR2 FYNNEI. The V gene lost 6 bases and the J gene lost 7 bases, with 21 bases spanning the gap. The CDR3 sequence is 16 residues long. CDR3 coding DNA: TGTGCCAGCAGCATGAGGGAACCCGGACTGGACGGGGAGCTGTTTTTT. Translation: CASSMREPGLDGELFF.

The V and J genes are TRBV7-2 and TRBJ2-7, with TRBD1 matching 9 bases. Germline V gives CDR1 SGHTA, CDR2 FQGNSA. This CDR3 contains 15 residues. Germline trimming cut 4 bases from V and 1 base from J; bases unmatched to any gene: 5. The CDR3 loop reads CASSSGTGTSYEQYF. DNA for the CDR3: TGTGCCAGCAGCTCCGGGACAGGGACTTCCTACGAGCAGTACTTC.

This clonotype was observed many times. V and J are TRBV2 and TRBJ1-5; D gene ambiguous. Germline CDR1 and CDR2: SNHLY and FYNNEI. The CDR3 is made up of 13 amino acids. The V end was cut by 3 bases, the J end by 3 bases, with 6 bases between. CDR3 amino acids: CASSDRINQPQHF. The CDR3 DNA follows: TGTGCCAGCAGTGACAGAATCAATCAGCCCCAGCATTTT.

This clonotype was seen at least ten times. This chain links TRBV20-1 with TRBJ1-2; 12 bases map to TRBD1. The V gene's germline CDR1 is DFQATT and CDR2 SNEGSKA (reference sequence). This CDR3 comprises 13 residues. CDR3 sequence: CKTGTGGNYGYTF. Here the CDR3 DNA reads TGCAAGACCGGGACAGGGGGCAACTATGGCTACACCTTC.

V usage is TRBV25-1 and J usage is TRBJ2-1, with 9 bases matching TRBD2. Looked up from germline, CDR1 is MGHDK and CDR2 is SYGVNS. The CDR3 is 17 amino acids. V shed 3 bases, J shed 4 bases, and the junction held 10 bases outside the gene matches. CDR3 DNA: TGTGCCAGCAGTGACGATGACCGACTAGCGGTTTACAATGAGCAGTTCTTC. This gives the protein CASSDDDRLAVYNEQFF.